These 2 T cell receptor beta chains were sequenced from one sample in a study of cytomegalovirus exposure and HLA in healthy donors. The PCR employed 60 Vbeta primers together with 13 Jbeta primers. TCRdb's table, derived via immunoSEQ multiplex PCR, lists solely in-frame clones and lacks some. There are approximately 87,000 clones in the sample; roughly 81% occur only once, and around 5.6% lies in the top ten. Sequencing was carried out using PBMCs. These receptors all stem from a woman between 18 and 29 years old in good health and CMV-seropositive.

Concerning this clone: This is likely an artifact of a read error, given a far larger clone one base away. The rearrangement links TRBV6-4 to TRBJ1-1, with D perhaps TRBD1 (6 bases). Germline values: CDR1 MRHNA, CDR2 SNTAGT. Trimming cost V 3 bases and J 1 base, with 6 bases left between them. This CDR3 has 13 residues. In DNA form, the CDR3 reads TGTGCCAGCAGTGAACAGGGGAACACTGAAGCTTTCTTT. It encodes CASSEQGNTEAFF.

The chain carries TRBV5-1 and TRBJ2-3; D unresolved. V lost 0 bases and J lost 2, with 10 bases in between. CDR1 and CDR2 (germline): SGHRS, YFSETQ. The CDR3 runs to 15 residues. The chain's CDR3 is CASSLGRSFTDTQYF. The DNA of the CDR3 is TGCGCCAGCAGCTTGGGTCGCAGTTTCACAGATACGCAGTATTTT.